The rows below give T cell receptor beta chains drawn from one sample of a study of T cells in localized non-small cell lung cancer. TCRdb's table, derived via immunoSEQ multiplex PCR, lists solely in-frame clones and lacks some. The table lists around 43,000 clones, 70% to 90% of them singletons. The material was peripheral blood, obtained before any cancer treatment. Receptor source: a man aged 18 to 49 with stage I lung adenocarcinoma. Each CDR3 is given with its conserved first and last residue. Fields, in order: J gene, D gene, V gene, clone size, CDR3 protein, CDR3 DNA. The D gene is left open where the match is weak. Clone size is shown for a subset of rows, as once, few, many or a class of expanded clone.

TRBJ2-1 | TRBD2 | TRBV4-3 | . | CASSQGGGPYNEQFF | TGCGCCAGCAGCCAAGGGGGGGGTCCCTACAATGAGCAGTTCTTC
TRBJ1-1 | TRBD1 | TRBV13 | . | CASSLGQAMNTEAFF | TGTGCCAGCAGCTTGGGACAGGCGATGAACACTGAAGCTTTCTTT
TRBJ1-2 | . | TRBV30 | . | CAWRASGRFGYTF | TGTGCCTGGAGAGCCTCAGGGAGGTTTGGCTACACCTTC
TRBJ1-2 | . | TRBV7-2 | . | CASHDPNYGYTF | TGTGCCAGCCACGACCCCAACTATGGCTACACCTTC
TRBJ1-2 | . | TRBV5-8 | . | CASSLGFQGANYGYTF | TGTGCCAGCAGCTTGGGGTTCCAGGGTGCTAACTATGGCTACACCTTC
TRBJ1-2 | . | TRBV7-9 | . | CASSPPGNGYTF | TGTGCCAGCAGCCCTCCAGGGAATGGCTACACCTTC
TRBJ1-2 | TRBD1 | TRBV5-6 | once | CASSLQGGQGSNYGYTF | TGTGCCAGCAGCCTCCAGGGAGGACAGGGTTCTAACTATGGCTACACCTTC
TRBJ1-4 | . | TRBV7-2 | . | CASSPGPSTNEKLFF | TGTGCCAGCAGCCCTGGACCGTCAACTAATGAAAAACTGTTTTTT
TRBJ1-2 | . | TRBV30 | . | CAWSVLLDYGYTF | TGTGCCTGGAGTGTTTTACTAGACTATGGCTACACCTTC
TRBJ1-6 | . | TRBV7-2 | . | CASSFQGNSPLHF | TGTGCCAGCAGCTTTCAGGGTAATTCACCCCTCCACTTT
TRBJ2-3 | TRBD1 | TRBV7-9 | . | CASSLRTGSTDTQYF | TGTGCCAGCAGCTTACGGACAGGGAGCACAGATACGCAGTATTTT
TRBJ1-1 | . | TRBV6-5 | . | CASSYSRSNTEAFF | TGTGCCAGCAGTTACTCGCGTTCCAACACTGAAGCTTTCTTT
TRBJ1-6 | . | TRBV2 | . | CASSLTHNSPLHF | TGTGCCAGCAGTCTCACGCACAATTCACCCCTCCACTTT
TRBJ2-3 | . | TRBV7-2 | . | CASSPGEGYTQYF | TGTGCCAGCAGCCCCGGCGAGGGGTATACGCAGTATTTT
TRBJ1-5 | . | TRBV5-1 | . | CASSLEVDQPQHF | TGCGCCAGCAGCTTGGAGGTGGATCAGCCCCAGCATTTT
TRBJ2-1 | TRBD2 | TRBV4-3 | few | CASSQAGTSGKNEQFF | TGCGCCAGCAGCCAAGCCGGGACTAGCGGCAAAAATGAGCAGTTCTTC
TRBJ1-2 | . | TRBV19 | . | CASRPDRTDYGYTF | TGTGCCAGTCGACCAGACAGGACGGACTATGGCTACACCTTC
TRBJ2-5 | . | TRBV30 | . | CAWSAGTFQETQYF | TGTGCCTGGAGTGCCGGGACTTTCCAAGAGACCCAGTACTTC
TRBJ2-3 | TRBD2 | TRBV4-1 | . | CASSQPGLRDTQYF | TGCGCCAGCAGCCAACCGGGACTAAGGGATACGCAGTATTTT
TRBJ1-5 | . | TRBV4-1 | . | CASSQGIGGPNQPQHF | TGCGCCAGCAGCCAAGGAATCGGGGGGCCGAATCAGCCCCAGCATTTT
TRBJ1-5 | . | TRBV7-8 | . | CASSSAGNSNRPQHF | TGTGCCAGCAGCTCCGCGGGGAACAGCAATCGGCCCCAGCATTTT
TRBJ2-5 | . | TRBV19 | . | CASRDHSARETQYF | TGTGCCAGTAGGGACCATTCAGCCCGTGAGACCCAGTACTTC
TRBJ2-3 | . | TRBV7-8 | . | CASSPTLITDTQYF | TGTGCCAGCAGCCCCACCTTGATCACAGATACGCAGTATTTT
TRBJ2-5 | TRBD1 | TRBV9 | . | CASSRGGHENQYF | TGTGCCAGCAGCCGAGGGGGCCACGAGAACCAGTACTTC
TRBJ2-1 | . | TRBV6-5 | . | CASSSISYNEQFF | TGTGCCAGCAGTTCCATTTCTTACAATGAGCAGTTCTTC
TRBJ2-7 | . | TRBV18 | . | CASSRGLSSYEQYF | TGTGCCAGCTCGCGAGGACTTTCTAGCTACGAGCAGTACTTC
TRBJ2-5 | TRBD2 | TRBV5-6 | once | CASSLARLAGGRVETQYF | TGTGCCAGCAGCTTGGCCAGGCTAGCGGGGGGTAGAGTGGAGACCCAGTACTTC
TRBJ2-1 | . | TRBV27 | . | CASSLSAGYNEQFF | TGTGCCAGCAGTTTATCGGCTGGCTACAATGAGCAGTTCTTC
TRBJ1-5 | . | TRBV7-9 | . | CASSLDFGDQSNQPQHF | TGTGCCAGCAGCTTAGATTTCGGGGACCAGAGCAATCAGCCCCAGCATTTT
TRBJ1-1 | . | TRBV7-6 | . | CASSPKAGMNTEAFF | TGTGCCAGCAGCCCCAAGGCAGGGATGAACACTGAAGCTTTCTTT
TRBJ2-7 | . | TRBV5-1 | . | CASSLGASQYEQYF | TGCGCCAGCAGCTTGGGTGCCAGCCAGTACGAGCAGTACTTC
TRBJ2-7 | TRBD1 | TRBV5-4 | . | CASSSRDSSYEQYF | TGTGCCAGCAGCTCCCGGGACAGTTCCTACGAGCAGTACTTC
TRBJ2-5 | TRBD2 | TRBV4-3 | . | CASSQESGGAGETQYF | TGCGCCAGCAGCCAAGAGAGCGGGGGGGCCGGAGAGACCCAGTACTTC
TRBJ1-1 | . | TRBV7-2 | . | CASSLGRSGRTEAFF | TGTGCCAGCAGCTTAGGACGATCGGGGCGGACTGAAGCTTTCTTT
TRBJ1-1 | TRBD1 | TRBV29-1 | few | CSVEGQGSTEAFF | TGCAGCGTTGAAGGACAGGGAAGCACTGAAGCTTTCTTT
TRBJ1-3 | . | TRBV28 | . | CASSLTGNTIYF | TGTGCCAGCAGTTTAACAGGAAACACCATATATTTT
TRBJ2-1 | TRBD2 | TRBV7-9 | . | CASSLLRGAVYNEQFF | TGTGCCAGCAGCTTATTGCGGGGGGCTGTTTACAATGAGCAGTTCTTC
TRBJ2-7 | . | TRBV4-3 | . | CASSQTYASSYEQYF | TGCGCCAGCAGCCAGACGTACGCGAGCTCCTACGAGCAGTACTTC
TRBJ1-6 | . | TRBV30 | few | CAWNEDYAVSSPLHF | TGTGCCTGGAACGAGGACTACGCAGTGTCTTCACCCCTCCACTTT
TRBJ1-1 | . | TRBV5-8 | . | CASSDNPGDTEAFF | TGTGCCAGCAGCGATAACCCTGGGGACACTGAAGCTTTCTTT
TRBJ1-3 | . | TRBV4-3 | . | CASSQDPLSSGNTIYF | TGCGCCAGCAGCCAAGATCCCCTTTCCAGTGGAAACACCATATATTTT
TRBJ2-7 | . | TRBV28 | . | CASSSLNGVRTYF | TGTGCCAGCAGTTCCCTGAACGGCGTCAGGACGTACTTC
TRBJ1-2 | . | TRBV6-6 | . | CASSYARGAYGYTF | TGTGCCAGCAGTTACGCTCGGGGTGCCTATGGCTACACCTTC
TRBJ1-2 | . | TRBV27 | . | CASSLGQHPAYGYTF | TGTGCCAGCAGTTTAGGGCAGCACCCGGCCTATGGCTACACCTTC
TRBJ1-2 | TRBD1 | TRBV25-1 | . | CASFWGGTGEKDGYTF | TGTGCCAGCTTCTGGGGGGGGACAGGTGAAAAAGATGGCTACACCTTC
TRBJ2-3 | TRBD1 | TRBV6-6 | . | CASEGGETDTQYF | TGTGCCAGTGAAGGGGGCGAGACAGATACGCAGTATTTT
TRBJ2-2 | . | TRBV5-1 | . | CASSLDAGELFF | TGCGCCAGCAGCTTAGACGCCGGGGAGCTGTTTTTT
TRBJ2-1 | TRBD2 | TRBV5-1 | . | CTSSWGLAGSPVGYNEQFF | TGCACCAGCAGCTGGGGACTAGCGGGCTCCCCCGTTGGCTACAATGAGCAGTTCTTC
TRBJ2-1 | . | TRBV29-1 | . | CSVEEVRRGIGFNEQFF | TGCAGCGTTGAAGAGGTGAGGAGGGGGATCGGATTTAATGAGCAGTTCTTC
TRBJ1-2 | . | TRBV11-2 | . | CASRDSRDAGYTF | TGTGCCAGCAGAGATAGCCGGGACGCTGGCTACACCTTC
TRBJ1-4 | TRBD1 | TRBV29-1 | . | CSATTGSAEKLFF | TGCAGTGCTACGACAGGGAGCGCTGAAAAACTGTTTTTT
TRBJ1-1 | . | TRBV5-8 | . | CASSFDGRMNTEAFF | TGTGCCAGCAGCTTTGACGGAAGGATGAACACTGAAGCTTTCTTT
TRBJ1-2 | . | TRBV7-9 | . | CASSLSVSWTDPNYGYTF | TGTGCCAGCAGTTTGTCGGTGTCATGGACGGATCCAAACTATGGCTACACCTTC
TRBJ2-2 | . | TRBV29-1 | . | CSATLGDKYTGELFF | TGCAGCGCAACACTAGGGGACAAGTACACCGGGGAGCTGTTTTTT
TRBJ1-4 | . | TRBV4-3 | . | CASSQDFSSNEKLFF | TGCGCCAGCAGCCAAGATTTCAGCTCTAATGAAAAACTGTTTTTT